This paragraph reports one T cell receptor beta chain. What it binds is not known. In the source study's methods: Filtering differed because ImmunoSEQ produced junction-only sequences that carried no quality scores. TCRdb's copy holds only in-frame clones and misses some; the assay was immunoSEQ multiplex PCR. Clone size and the V and J calls come from that table; the DNA yielded D and trimming. Altogether around 2,000,000 clones are present, about 95% being singletons, with the ten largest covering approximately 1.2%. The data were taken from a study of shared clonotypes between healthy human individuals. General observations from the study: Even with large depth, rarefaction showed that sorted-subset sequencing was incomplete.

Naive CD8 cells were CD45RO-negative, positively selected for CCR7, excluding terminally differentiated effector memory CD45RA+ cells. The germline V and J ends were trimmed by 2 bases and 7 bases, with 12 bases remaining between them. The CDR3 has 13 amino acids. The germline gives CDR1 MNHEY, CDR2 SVGAGI. The V call is TRBV6-5, the J call TRBJ2-7; D unclear. The sequenced sample consisted of naive CD8+ T cells sorted from blood. This receptor was identified in a man aged 18 to 30 in good health. The CDR3 is CASSYGPGLEQYF. Here the CDR3 DNA reads TGTGCCAGCAGTTACGGGCCCGGGCTGGAGCAGTACTTC.